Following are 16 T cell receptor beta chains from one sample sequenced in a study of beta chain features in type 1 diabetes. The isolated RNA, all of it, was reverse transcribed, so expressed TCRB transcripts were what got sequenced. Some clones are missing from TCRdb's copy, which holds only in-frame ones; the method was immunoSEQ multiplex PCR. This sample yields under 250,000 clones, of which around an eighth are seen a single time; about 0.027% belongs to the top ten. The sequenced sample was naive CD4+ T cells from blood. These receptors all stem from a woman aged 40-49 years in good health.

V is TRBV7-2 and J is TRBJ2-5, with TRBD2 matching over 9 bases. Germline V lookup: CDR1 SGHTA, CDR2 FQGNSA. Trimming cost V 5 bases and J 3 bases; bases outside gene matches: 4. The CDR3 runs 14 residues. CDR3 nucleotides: TGTGCCAGCAGCCGGACTAGCGCGGAAGAGACCCAGTACTTC. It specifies CASSRTSAEETQYF.

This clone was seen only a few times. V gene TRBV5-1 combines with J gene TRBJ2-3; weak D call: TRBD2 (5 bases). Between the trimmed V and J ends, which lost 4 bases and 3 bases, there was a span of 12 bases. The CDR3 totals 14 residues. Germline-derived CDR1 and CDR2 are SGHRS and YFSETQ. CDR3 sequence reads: CASSEGRVTDTQYF. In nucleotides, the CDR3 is TGCGCCAGCAGCGAGGGCCGGGTAACAGATACGCAGTATTTT.

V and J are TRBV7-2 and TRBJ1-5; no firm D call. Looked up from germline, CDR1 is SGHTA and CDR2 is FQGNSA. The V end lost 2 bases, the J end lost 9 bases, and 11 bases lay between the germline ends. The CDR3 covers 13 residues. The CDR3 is CASSLTDIWPQHF. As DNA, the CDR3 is TGTGCCAGCAGCTTAACAGATATCTGGCCCCAGCATTTT.

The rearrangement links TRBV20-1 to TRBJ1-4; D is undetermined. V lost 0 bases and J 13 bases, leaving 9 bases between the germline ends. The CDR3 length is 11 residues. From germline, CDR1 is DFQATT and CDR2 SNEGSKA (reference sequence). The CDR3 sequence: CSARDQAGLFF. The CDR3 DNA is TGCAGTGCTAGAGATCAGGCAGGACTGTTTTTT.

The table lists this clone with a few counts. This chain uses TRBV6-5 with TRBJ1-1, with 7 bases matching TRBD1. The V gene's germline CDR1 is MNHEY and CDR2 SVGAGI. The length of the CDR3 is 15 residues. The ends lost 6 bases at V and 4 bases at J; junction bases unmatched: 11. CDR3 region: CASSSFRGSGTEAFF. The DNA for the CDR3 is TGTGCCAGCAGCTCCTTCAGGGGGTCGGGCACTGAAGCTTTCTTT.

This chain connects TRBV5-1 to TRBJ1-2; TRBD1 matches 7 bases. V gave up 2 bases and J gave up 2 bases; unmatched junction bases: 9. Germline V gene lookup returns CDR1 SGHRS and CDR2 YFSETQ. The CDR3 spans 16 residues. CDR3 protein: CASSFTQGPGNYGYTF. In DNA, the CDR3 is TGCGCCAGCAGCTTTACACAGGGGCCAGGAAACTATGGCTACACCTTC.

CDR3 amino acids: CASSFDYSNQPQHF. DNA for the CDR3: TGTGCCAGCAGCTTTGACTATAGCAATCAGCCCCAGCATTTT. The chain is built from TRBV7-9 and TRBJ1-5; no definite D call. The CDR3 has 14 amino acids. Germline V gene lookup returns CDR1 SEHNR and CDR2 FQNEAQ (reference sequence). V was pared by 3 bases and J by 0 bases, with 6 bases between.

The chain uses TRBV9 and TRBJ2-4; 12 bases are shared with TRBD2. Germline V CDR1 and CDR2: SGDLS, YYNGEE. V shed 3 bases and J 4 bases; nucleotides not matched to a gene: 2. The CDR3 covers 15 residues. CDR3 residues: CASSASGGAKNIQYF. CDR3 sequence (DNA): TGTGCCAGCAGCGCTAGCGGGGGGGCTAAAAACATTCAGTACTTC.

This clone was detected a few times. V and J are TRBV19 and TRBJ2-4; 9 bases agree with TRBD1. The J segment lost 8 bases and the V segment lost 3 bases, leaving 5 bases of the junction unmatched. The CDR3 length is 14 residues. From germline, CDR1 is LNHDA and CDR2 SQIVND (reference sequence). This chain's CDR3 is CASSMGQGKDIQYF. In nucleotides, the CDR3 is TGTGCCAGTAGTATGGGACAGGGAAAGGACATTCAGTACTTC.

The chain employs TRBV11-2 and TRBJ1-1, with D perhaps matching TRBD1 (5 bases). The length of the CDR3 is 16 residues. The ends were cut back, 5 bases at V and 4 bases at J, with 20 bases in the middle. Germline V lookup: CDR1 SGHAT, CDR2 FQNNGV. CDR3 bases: TGTGCCAGCAGCCTACAGGCGGGGATTCGGGCCACTGAAGCTTTCTTT. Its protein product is CASSLQAGIRATEAFF.

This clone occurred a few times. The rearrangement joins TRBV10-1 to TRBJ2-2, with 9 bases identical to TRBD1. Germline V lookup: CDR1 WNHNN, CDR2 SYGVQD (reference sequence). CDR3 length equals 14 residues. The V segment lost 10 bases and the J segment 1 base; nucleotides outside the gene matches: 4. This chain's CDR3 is CATSGQGNTGELFF. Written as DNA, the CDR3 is TGCGCCACCTCGGGACAGGGGAACACCGGGGAGCTGTTTTTT.

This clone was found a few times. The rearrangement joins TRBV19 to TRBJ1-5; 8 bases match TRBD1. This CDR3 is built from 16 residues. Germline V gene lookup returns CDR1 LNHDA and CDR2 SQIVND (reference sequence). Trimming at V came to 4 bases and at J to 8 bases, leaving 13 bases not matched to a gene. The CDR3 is CASSTYGQGQWEPQHF. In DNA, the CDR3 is TGTGCCAGTAGTACCTACGGACAGGGTCAGTGGGAGCCCCAGCATTTT.

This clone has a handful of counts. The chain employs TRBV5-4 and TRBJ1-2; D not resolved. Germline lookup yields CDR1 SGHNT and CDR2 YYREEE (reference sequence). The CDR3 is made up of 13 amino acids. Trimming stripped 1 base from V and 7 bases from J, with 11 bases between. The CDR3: CASSLLGLGGYTF. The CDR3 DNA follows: TGTGCCAGCAGCTTGCTGGGCTTGGGTGGCTACACCTTC.

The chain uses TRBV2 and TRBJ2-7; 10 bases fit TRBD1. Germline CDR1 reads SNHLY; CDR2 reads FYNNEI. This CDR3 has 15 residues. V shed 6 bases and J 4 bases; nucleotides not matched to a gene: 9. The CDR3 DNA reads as TGTGCCAGCAGACAAACCGGGACAGGGGTATACGAGCAGTACTTC. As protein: CASRQTGTGVYEQYF. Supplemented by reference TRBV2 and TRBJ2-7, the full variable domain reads EPEVTQTPSHQVTQMGQEVILRCVPISNHLYFYWYRQILGQKVEFLVSFYNNEISEKSEIFDDQFSVERPDGSNFTLKIRSTKLEDSAMYFCASRQTGTGVYEQYFGPGTRLTVT.

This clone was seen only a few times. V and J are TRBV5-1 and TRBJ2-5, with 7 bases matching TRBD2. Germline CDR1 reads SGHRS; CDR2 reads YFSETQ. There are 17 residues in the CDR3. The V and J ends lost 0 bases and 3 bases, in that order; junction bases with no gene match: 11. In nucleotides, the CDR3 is TGCGCCAGCAGCTTGGTCCAAACTAGCGCCGAAAAAGAGACCCAGTACTTC. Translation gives CASSLVQTSAEKETQYF.

The CDR3 nucleotides read TGCGCCAGCAGCCAAGAGAGGACACTGGATAATTCACCCCTCCACTTT. Protein: CASSQERTLDNSPLHF. V and J are TRBV4-3 and TRBJ1-6, with a tentative D call TRBD1 (5 bases). The CDR3 spans 16 residues. V was clipped by 0 bases and J by 5 bases, with 11 bases between them. Germline CDR1 and CDR2: LGHNA and YSLEER.